This is a list of T cell receptor beta chains from one sample in a study of blood T cell repertoires in COVID-19. Sequencing used immunoSEQ multiplex PCR; TCRdb keeps in-frame clones, though not all of them. The repertoire consists of fewer than 250,000 clones, with 83% occurring once and the leading ten covering 3.6%. The material sequenced was PBMCs or T cells enriched from blood (not recorded which). These receptors were collected from a woman aged 40 to 55 who had been exposed to COVID-19. Both conserved end residues are part of each CDR3. A D gene is named only where the DNA matches it firmly. Some rows mark clone size as missing; the rest say once, few, many or name a class of expanded clone.

d_call: TRBD2
cdr3_length: 15
j_call: TRBJ2-3
v_call: TRBV11-2
clone_size: NA
cdr3_aa: CASSISGVSTDTQYF
cdr3_nt: TGTGCCAGCAGCATTAGCGGGGTTAGCACAGATACGCAGTATTTT

d_call: TRBD2
cdr3_length: 20
j_call: TRBJ2-3
v_call: TRBV3-1/TRBV3-2
clone_size: NA
cdr3_aa: CASSQHPGTSGGPGPDTQYF
cdr3_nt: TGTGCCAGCAGCCAACACCCCGGGACTAGCGGGGGCCCCGGTCCAGATACGCAGTATTTT

d_call: NA
cdr3_length: 15
j_call: TRBJ1-5
v_call: TRBV19
clone_size: NA
cdr3_aa: CASSIGQGSNQPQHF
cdr3_nt: TGTGCCAGTAGTATAGGTCAGGGGAGCAATCAGCCCCAGCATTTT

d_call: NA
cdr3_length: 16
j_call: TRBJ2-6
v_call: TRBV6-2/TRBV6-3
clone_size: NA
cdr3_aa: CASSYSREAGANVLTF
cdr3_nt: TGTGCCAGCAGTTACTCCCGAGAAGCTGGGGCCAACGTCCTGACTTTC

d_call: NA
cdr3_length: 17
j_call: TRBJ1-1
v_call: TRBV15
clone_size: few
cdr3_aa: CATSRGGAADMNTEAFF
cdr3_nt: TGTGCCACCAGCAGAGGCGGGGCGGCGGATATGAACACTGAAGCTTTCTTT

d_call: TRBD2
cdr3_length: 15
j_call: TRBJ2-2
v_call: TRBV2
clone_size: NA
cdr3_aa: CASSGTGGRTGELFF
cdr3_nt: TGTGCCAGCAGTGGGACGGGGGGAAGGACCGGGGAGCTGTTTTTT

d_call: TRBD1
cdr3_length: 15
j_call: TRBJ1-2
v_call: TRBV7-6
clone_size: NA
cdr3_aa: CASSLAPQGQDGYTF
cdr3_nt: TGTGCCAGCAGCTTAGCCCCACAGGGGCAGGATGGCTACACCTTC

d_call: NA
cdr3_length: 14
j_call: TRBJ1-1
v_call: TRBV6-5
clone_size: NA
cdr3_aa: CASSLGGGDTEAFF
cdr3_nt: TGTGCCAGCAGTCTCGGGGGGGGTGACACTGAAGCTTTCTTT

d_call: NA
cdr3_length: 15
j_call: TRBJ2-1
v_call: TRBV28
clone_size: NA
cdr3_aa: CASSFIRIAYNEQFF
cdr3_nt: TGTGCCAGCAGTTTTATCAGGATCGCCTACAATGAGCAGTTCTTC

d_call: NA
cdr3_length: 12
j_call: TRBJ1-6
v_call: TRBV19
clone_size: many
cdr3_aa: CASSMANSPLHF
cdr3_nt: TGTGCCAGTAGTATGGCAAATTCACCCCTCCACTTT

d_call: NA
cdr3_length: 14
j_call: TRBJ2-7
v_call: TRBV7-6
clone_size: NA
cdr3_aa: CASSARHGEGEQYF
cdr3_nt: TGTGCCAGCAGCGCCCGACACGGGGAAGGCGAGCAGTACTTC

d_call: NA
cdr3_length: 12
j_call: TRBJ2-7
v_call: TRBV6-5
clone_size: NA
cdr3_aa: CASSYSVAPPYF
cdr3_nt: TGTGCCAGCAGTTACTCCGTGGCTCCACCCTACTTC

d_call: NA
cdr3_length: 13
j_call: TRBJ2-1
v_call: TRBV12-5
clone_size: many
cdr3_aa: CASGLEGFLTQFF
cdr3_nt: TGTGCTAGTGGTTTGGAGGGGTTCCTAACGCAGTTCTTC

d_call: NA
cdr3_length: 14
j_call: TRBJ1-4
v_call: TRBV3-1/TRBV3-2
clone_size: NA
cdr3_aa: CASSPGREYEKLFF
cdr3_nt: TGTGCCAGCAGCCCCGGACGGGAGTATGAAAAACTGTTTTTT

d_call: NA
cdr3_length: 12
j_call: TRBJ1-1
v_call: TRBV19
clone_size: NA
cdr3_aa: CASKEGNTEAFF
cdr3_nt: TGTGCCAGTAAGGAGGGGAACACTGAAGCTTTCTTT

d_call: NA
cdr3_length: 14
j_call: TRBJ2-7
v_call: TRBV5-1
clone_size: NA
cdr3_aa: CASSLGQEVNEQYF
cdr3_nt: TGCGCCAGCAGCTTGGGACAGGAAGTTAACGAGCAGTACTTC

d_call: NA
cdr3_length: 15
j_call: TRBJ1-4
v_call: TRBV19
clone_size: NA
cdr3_aa: CASSRARGGGEKLFF
cdr3_nt: TGTGCCAGTAGTAGGGCGAGGGGAGGCGGTGAAAAACTGTTTTTT

d_call: NA
cdr3_length: 15
j_call: TRBJ1-1
v_call: TRBV5-4
clone_size: NA
cdr3_aa: CASSLPGGANTEAFF
cdr3_nt: TGTGCCAGCAGCCTTCCTGGGGGCGCGAACACTGAAGCTTTCTTT

d_call: TRBD2
cdr3_length: 16
j_call: TRBJ2-1
v_call: TRBV28
clone_size: NA
cdr3_aa: CASSFVGLADQYVQFF
cdr3_nt: TGTGCCAGCAGTTTTGTGGGACTAGCGGACCAGTACGTGCAGTTCTTC

d_call: TRBD2
cdr3_length: 15
j_call: TRBJ2-2
v_call: TRBV9
clone_size: NA
cdr3_aa: CASSGRGGDTGELFF
cdr3_nt: TGTGCCAGCAGCGGACGGGGGGGAGACACCGGGGAGCTGTTTTTT

d_call: TRBD1
cdr3_length: 15
j_call: TRBJ1-6
v_call: TRBV9
clone_size: NA
cdr3_aa: CASSVGGDRVSPLHF
cdr3_nt: TGTGCCAGCAGCGTAGGAGGGGACAGGGTTTCACCCCTCCACTTT

d_call: NA
cdr3_length: 15
j_call: TRBJ1-6
v_call: TRBV7-3
clone_size: NA
cdr3_aa: CASQIDPGSNSPLHF
cdr3_nt: TGTGCCAGCCAAATAGACCCAGGGTCTAATTCACCCCTCCACTTT

d_call: TRBD1
cdr3_length: 19
j_call: TRBJ2-5
v_call: TRBV28
clone_size: NA
cdr3_aa: CASRWDRGRNRATQETQYF
cdr3_nt: TGTGCCAGCAGATGGGACAGGGGGCGCAACCGCGCAACCCAAGAGACCCAGTACTTC

d_call: NA
cdr3_length: 12
j_call: TRBJ1-6
v_call: TRBV19
clone_size: NA
cdr3_aa: CASSTNNSPLHF
cdr3_nt: TGTGCCAGTAGTACCAACAACTCACCCCTCCACTTT

d_call: TRBD1
cdr3_length: 15
j_call: TRBJ2-7
v_call: TRBV6-2/TRBV6-3
clone_size: once
cdr3_aa: CASSYGRTGSYEQYF
cdr3_nt: TGTGCCAGCAGTTACGGGAGGACAGGGTCCTACGAGCAGTACTTC

d_call: NA
cdr3_length: 16
j_call: TRBJ2-6
v_call: TRBV18
clone_size: NA
cdr3_aa: CASSLQAPSGANVLTF
cdr3_nt: TGTGCCAGCTCGCTGCAGGCGCCTTCTGGGGCCAACGTCCTGACTTTC

d_call: NA
cdr3_length: 16
j_call: TRBJ1-5
v_call: TRBV4-1
clone_size: once
cdr3_aa: CASSQDDPPTDQPQHF
cdr3_nt: TGCGCCAGCAGCCAAGATGACCCCCCGACAGATCAGCCCCAGCATTTT

d_call: NA
cdr3_length: 13
j_call: TRBJ1-2
v_call: TRBV5-1
clone_size: NA
cdr3_aa: CASSQSGDHGYTF
cdr3_nt: TGCGCCAGCAGCCAGTCGGGGGATCATGGCTACACCTTC

d_call: TRBD2
cdr3_length: 20
j_call: TRBJ2-3
v_call: TRBV4-1
clone_size: NA
cdr3_aa: CASSQVGSLSGLAVTDTQYF
cdr3_nt: TGCGCCAGCAGCCAAGTCGGGAGCCTCTCGGGACTAGCGGTTACAGATACGCAGTATTTT

d_call: TRBD2
cdr3_length: 15
j_call: TRBJ2-3
v_call: TRBV7-2
clone_size: NA
cdr3_aa: CASSLVGGAADTQYF
cdr3_nt: TGTGCCAGCAGCTTAGTCGGGGGGGCGGCAGATACGCAGTATTTT

d_call: NA
cdr3_length: 13
j_call: TRBJ2-1
v_call: TRBV19
clone_size: NA
cdr3_aa: CASSPTGLAEQFF
cdr3_nt: TGTGCCAGTAGTCCGACAGGATTAGCTGAGCAGTTCTTC

d_call: NA
cdr3_length: 15
j_call: TRBJ1-5
v_call: TRBV6-2/TRBV6-3
clone_size: NA
cdr3_aa: CASSYSGYGNQPQHF
cdr3_nt: TGTGCCAGCAGTTACAGCGGGTACGGCAATCAGCCCCAGCATTTT

d_call: NA
cdr3_length: 16
j_call: TRBJ2-3
v_call: TRBV7-6
clone_size: NA
cdr3_aa: CASSLGSGERRDTQYF
cdr3_nt: TGTGCCAGCAGCTTAGGGTCCGGGGAAAGAAGGGATACGCAGTATTTT

d_call: NA
cdr3_length: 12
j_call: TRBJ1-1
v_call: TRBV9
clone_size: NA
cdr3_aa: CASSEQGTEAFF
cdr3_nt: TGTGCCAGCAGCGAACAGGGTACTGAAGCTTTCTTT

d_call: TRBD1
cdr3_length: 12
j_call: TRBJ1-1
v_call: TRBV28
clone_size: NA
cdr3_aa: CASRQGAIEAFF
cdr3_nt: TGTGCCAGCCGCCAGGGGGCTATTGAAGCTTTCTTT

d_call: TRBD2
cdr3_length: 14
j_call: TRBJ2-7
v_call: TRBV2
clone_size: NA
cdr3_aa: CASRTGTNSYEQYF
cdr3_nt: TGTGCCAGCAGGACCGGGACTAACTCCTACGAGCAGTACTTC

d_call: NA
cdr3_length: 15
j_call: TRBJ1-1
v_call: TRBV3-1/TRBV3-2
clone_size: NA
cdr3_aa: CASSQGKGGDTEAFF
cdr3_nt: TGTGCCAGCAGCCAAGGCAAGGGAGGGGACACTGAAGCTTTCTTT